The rows below give T cell receptor beta chains drawn from one sample of a study of response to subunit inactivated influenza vaccine. TCRdb fed the RT-PCR reads into MiXCR, producing one record per CDR3 protein. This sample has 530,000 or so distinct CDR3 sequences, with over 9.5% found just once. The source material was PBMCs from blood, sampled on the day of vaccination. Receptors originate from a man aged 50 or older who received an inactivated influenza vaccine. Both conserved end residues are part of each CDR3. D genes are given only for firm matches. Size values are once, few and many counts, or a class for expanded clones, and some rows have none.

V gene: TRBV6-5; J gene: TRBJ2-7; clone size: few; D gene: .; CDR3 protein: CASSHELGGEQYF; CDR3 DNA: TGTGCCAGCAGTCACGAGTTGGGAGGCGAGCAGTACTTC
V gene: TRBV12-3/TRBV12-4; J gene: TRBJ2-5; clone size: few; D gene: TRBD2; CDR3 protein: CASTSSGQETQYF; CDR3 DNA: TGTGCCAGCACATCTAGCGGCCAAGAGACCCAGTACTTC
V gene: TRBV6-2/TRBV6-3; J gene: TRBJ2-1; clone size: few; D gene: .; CDR3 protein: CASSRRAREQFF; CDR3 DNA: TGTGCCAGCAGTCGGAGGGCCAGGGAGCAGTTCTTC
V gene: TRBV7-6; J gene: TRBJ2-5; clone size: few; D gene: TRBD2; CDR3 protein: CASSWTSGRALETQYF; CDR3 DNA: TGTGCCAGCAGCTGGACTAGCGGGAGGGCCTTAGAGACCCAGTACTTC
V gene: TRBV9; J gene: TRBJ2-1; clone size: .; D gene: .; CDR3 protein: CASSVAGQRLNEQFF; CDR3 DNA: TGTGCCAGCAGCGTAGCTGGCCAGCGGTTAAATGAGCAGTTCTTC
V gene: TRBV12-3/TRBV12-4; J gene: TRBJ2-7; clone size: .; D gene: .; CDR3 protein: CASSFILLEQYF; CDR3 DNA: TGTGCCAGCAGTTTTATCTTGCTAGAGCAGTACTTC
V gene: TRBV29-1; J gene: TRBJ2-1; clone size: many; D gene: TRBD2; CDR3 protein: CSVDGGSGISYNEQFF; CDR3 DNA: TGCAGCGTTGATGGGGGTAGCGGGATCTCCTACAATGAGCAGTTCTTC
V gene: TRBV20-1; J gene: TRBJ2-2; clone size: many; D gene: TRBD2; CDR3 protein: CSAYGTSDYHLTGELFF; CDR3 DNA: TGCAGTGCCTATGGGACTAGCGACTATCACCTCACCGGGGAGCTGTTTTTT
V gene: TRBV18; J gene: TRBJ2-4; clone size: .; D gene: TRBD1; CDR3 protein: CASSYGQGNIQYF; CDR3 DNA: TGTGCCAGCTCCTACGGACAGGGTAACATTCAGTACTTC
V gene: TRBV16; J gene: TRBJ2-2; clone size: few; D gene: .; CDR3 protein: CASSQPRRRRATSGELFF; CDR3 DNA: TGTGCCAGCAGCCAACCCCGGCGCCGTCGCGCAACCTCCGGGGAGCTGTTTTTT
V gene: TRBV4-3; J gene: TRBJ1-1; clone size: few; D gene: .; CDR3 protein: CASSQDSGNTEAFF; CDR3 DNA: TGCGCCAGCAGCCAAGATTCGGGGAACACTGAAGCTTTCTTT
V gene: TRBV4-2; J gene: TRBJ2-1; clone size: few; D gene: .; CDR3 protein: CASSQAERSYNEQFF; CDR3 DNA: TGTGCCAGCAGCCAAGCGGAGAGGTCCTACAATGAGCAGTTCTTC
V gene: TRBV7-8; J gene: TRBJ2-2; clone size: .; D gene: TRBD1; CDR3 protein: CASSGHRGPLNTGELFF; CDR3 DNA: TGTGCCAGCAGCGGACACAGGGGACCACTGAACACCGGGGAGCTGTTTTTT
V gene: TRBV28; J gene: TRBJ1-1; clone size: many; D gene: TRBD1; CDR3 protein: CASTLVGTGHTEAFF; CDR3 DNA: TGTGCCAGCACTCTCGTGGGGACAGGGCACACTGAAGCTTTCTTT
V gene: TRBV29-1; J gene: TRBJ2-1; clone size: many; D gene: .; CDR3 protein: CSVEDLRRGNYNEQFF; CDR3 DNA: TGCAGCGTTGAAGATCTAAGGCGCGGTAATTACAATGAGCAGTTCTTC
V gene: TRBV12-3/TRBV12-4; J gene: TRBJ2-2; clone size: .; D gene: TRBD1; CDR3 protein: CASSTTGGLWTGELFF; CDR3 DNA: TGTGCCAGCAGTACTACAGGGGGCCTTTGGACCGGGGAGCTGTTTTTT
V gene: TRBV12-3/TRBV12-4; J gene: TRBJ2-7; clone size: few; D gene: .; CDR3 protein: CASSPQRGGADEQYF; CDR3 DNA: TGTGCCAGCAGTCCTCAGCGAGGGGGGGCCGACGAGCAGTACTTC
V gene: TRBV5-1; J gene: TRBJ1-1; clone size: few; D gene: TRBD1; CDR3 protein: CASSSTGTGLTFF; CDR3 DNA: TGCGCCAGCAGCTCAACCGGGACAGGGCTAACTTTCTTT
V gene: TRBV7-9; J gene: TRBJ2-5; clone size: .; D gene: TRBD1; CDR3 protein: CASSLTGVGQETQYF; CDR3 DNA: TGTGCCAGCAGCCTGACAGGGGTCGGCCAAGAGACCCAGTACTTC
V gene: TRBV5-5; J gene: TRBJ2-2; clone size: few; D gene: .; CDR3 protein: CASSRRTATNTGELFF; CDR3 DNA: TGTGCCAGCAGCCGCCGGACAGCTACGAACACCGGGGAGCTGTTTTTT
V gene: TRBV20-1; J gene: TRBJ2-1; clone size: .; D gene: TRBD2; CDR3 protein: CSAPGTSVGNEQFF; CDR3 DNA: TGCAGTGCTCCCGGGACTAGCGTTGGCAATGAGCAGTTCTTC
V gene: TRBV12-3/TRBV12-4; J gene: TRBJ1-1; clone size: .; D gene: .; CDR3 protein: CASRTPGQEAFF; CDR3 DNA: TGTGCCAGCAGAACGCCGGGACAAGAAGCTTTCTTT
V gene: TRBV7-8; J gene: TRBJ2-7; clone size: few; D gene: .; CDR3 protein: CASSLGLGRNVEQYF; CDR3 DNA: TGTGCCAGCAGCTTAGGTCTGGGACGAAACGTAGAGCAGTACTTC
V gene: TRBV11-2; J gene: TRBJ2-1; clone size: .; D gene: .; CDR3 protein: CASSLEPRGSYNEQFF; CDR3 DNA: TGTGCCAGCAGCTTAGAGCCCAGGGGCTCCTACAATGAGCAGTTCTTC
V gene: TRBV4-2; J gene: TRBJ2-5; clone size: .; D gene: .; CDR3 protein: CASSQLSSETQYF; CDR3 DNA: TGTGCCAGCAGCCAACTGAGCTCGGAGACCCAGTACTTC
V gene: TRBV6-5; J gene: TRBJ2-3; clone size: few; D gene: .; CDR3 protein: CASSYSRPLTDTQYF; CDR3 DNA: TGTGCCAGCAGTTACTCGAGGCCCCTCACAGATACGCAGTATTTT
V gene: TRBV6-1; J gene: TRBJ2-5; clone size: .; D gene: TRBD2; CDR3 protein: CASSRPGLKETQYF; CDR3 DNA: TGTGCCAGCAGTAGACCGGGACTAAAAGAGACCCAGTACTTC
V gene: TRBV3-1; J gene: TRBJ2-2; clone size: few; D gene: .; CDR3 protein: CASSQEKQRAPNTGELFF; CDR3 DNA: TGTGCCAGCAGCCAAGAGAAGCAGCGGGCCCCGAACACCGGGGAGCTGTTTTTT
V gene: TRBV29-1; J gene: TRBJ2-1; clone size: many; D gene: TRBD1; CDR3 protein: CSVAGTGAYNEQFF; CDR3 DNA: TGCAGCGTGGCCGGGACAGGGGCGTACAATGAGCAGTTCTTC
V gene: TRBV9; J gene: TRBJ2-6; clone size: many; D gene: TRBD1; CDR3 protein: CASSDRQGAGANVLTF; CDR3 DNA: TGTGCCAGCAGCGATCGACAGGGAGCTGGGGCCAACGTCCTGACTTTC
V gene: TRBV5-1; J gene: TRBJ2-7; clone size: few; D gene: .; CDR3 protein: CASNTGPTYEQYF; CDR3 DNA: TGCGCCAGCAACACGGGACCTACCTACGAGCAGTACTTC
V gene: TRBV12-3/TRBV12-4; J gene: TRBJ1-5; clone size: .; D gene: .; CDR3 protein: CASSYGSLRPQHF; CDR3 DNA: TGTGCCAGCAGTTACGGCTCCCTCAGGCCCCAGCATTTT
V gene: TRBV7-8; J gene: TRBJ2-3; clone size: .; D gene: .; CDR3 protein: CASSLMGRESTDTQYF; CDR3 DNA: TGTGCCAGCAGCCTGATGGGCAGGGAGAGCACAGATACGCAGTATTTT
V gene: TRBV11-1; J gene: TRBJ2-1; clone size: many; D gene: TRBD2; CDR3 protein: CASSHPSLAGGSYNEQFF; CDR3 DNA: TGTGCCAGCAGCCACCCTTCCTTGGCGGGAGGGTCCTACAATGAGCAGTTCTTC
V gene: TRBV5-1; J gene: TRBJ1-6; clone size: few; D gene: .; CDR3 protein: CASSLTGYNSPLHF; CDR3 DNA: TGCGCCAGCAGCTTGACAGGGTATAATTCACCCCTCCACTTT
V gene: TRBV15; J gene: TRBJ2-5; clone size: few; D gene: .; CDR3 protein: CATSDLGPTQYF; CDR3 DNA: TGTGCCACCAGCGACTTGGGGCCGACCCAGTACTTC
V gene: TRBV29-1; J gene: TRBJ1-1; clone size: .; D gene: .; CDR3 protein: CSVLFSTEAFF; CDR3 DNA: TGCAGCGTCCTCTTCAGCACTGAAGCTTTCTTT
V gene: TRBV12-1; J gene: TRBJ1-2; clone size: few; D gene: .; CDR3 protein: CATTGSPSLGYTF; CDR3 DNA: TGTGCCACCACAGGGTCACCCTCGCTTGGCTACACCTTC
V gene: TRBV5-1; J gene: TRBJ1-1; clone size: many; D gene: TRBD1; CDR3 protein: CASSTRTGGRGTEAFF; CDR3 DNA: TGCGCCAGCAGCACCCGGACAGGGGGCAGGGGGACTGAAGCTTTCTTT
V gene: TRBV12-3/TRBV12-4; J gene: TRBJ2-5; clone size: many; D gene: .; CDR3 protein: CASSFSGKETQYF; CDR3 DNA: TGCGCCAGCAGCTTCTCCGGGAAGGAGACCCAGTACTTC
V gene: TRBV10-3; J gene: TRBJ2-1; clone size: few; D gene: TRBD1; CDR3 protein: CAISGGSYNEQFF; CDR3 DNA: TGTGCCATTTCAGGGGGCTCCTACAATGAGCAGTTCTTC
V gene: TRBV12-3/TRBV12-4; J gene: TRBJ1-5; clone size: few; D gene: .; CDR3 protein: CASSLAGGVSNQPQHF; CDR3 DNA: TGTGCCAGCAGTTTAGCGGGGGGAGTGAGCAATCAGCCCCAGCATTTT
V gene: TRBV12-3/TRBV12-4; J gene: TRBJ2-2; clone size: .; D gene: .; CDR3 protein: CASSLQASNTGELFF; CDR3 DNA: TGTGCCAGCAGTTTACAGGCCTCGAACACCGGGGAGCTGTTTTTT
V gene: TRBV28; J gene: TRBJ2-2; clone size: .; D gene: .; CDR3 protein: CASKNREAGELFF; CDR3 DNA: TGTGCCAGCAAAAACAGGGAGGCCGGGGAGCTGTTTTTT
V gene: TRBV5-6; J gene: TRBJ2-1; clone size: .; D gene: TRBD1; CDR3 protein: CASSIISGQGLWSSYNEQFF; CDR3 DNA: TGTGCCAGCAGCATTATCTCGGGACAGGGGTTATGGAGCTCCTACAATGAGCAGTTCTTC
V gene: TRBV20-1; J gene: TRBJ2-1; clone size: .; D gene: TRBD2; CDR3 protein: CSARAPGGTTGTSGIEQFF; CDR3 DNA: TGCAGTGCTAGAGCTCCGGGGGGAACTACCGGGACTAGCGGGATTGAGCAGTTCTTC
V gene: TRBV6-1; J gene: TRBJ2-7; clone size: many; D gene: .; CDR3 protein: CASSRGVTYEQYF; CDR3 DNA: TGTGCCAGCAGCCGCGGGGTGACCTACGAGCAGTACTTC
V gene: TRBV5-1; J gene: TRBJ2-2; clone size: few; D gene: .; CDR3 protein: CASTPRQNTGELFF; CDR3 DNA: TGCGCCAGCACTCCCCGACAGAACACCGGGGAGCTGTTTTTT